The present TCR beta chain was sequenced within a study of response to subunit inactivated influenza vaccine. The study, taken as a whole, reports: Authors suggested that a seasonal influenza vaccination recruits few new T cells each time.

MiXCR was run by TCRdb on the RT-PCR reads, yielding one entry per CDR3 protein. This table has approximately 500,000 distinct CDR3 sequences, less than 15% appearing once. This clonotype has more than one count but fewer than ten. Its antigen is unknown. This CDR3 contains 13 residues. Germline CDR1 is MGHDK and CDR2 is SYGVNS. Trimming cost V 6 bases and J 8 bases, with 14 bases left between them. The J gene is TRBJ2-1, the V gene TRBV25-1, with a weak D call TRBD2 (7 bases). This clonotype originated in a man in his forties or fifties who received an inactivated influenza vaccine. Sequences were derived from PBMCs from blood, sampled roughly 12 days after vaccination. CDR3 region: CASRRREGDEQFF. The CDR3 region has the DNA TGTGCCAGCAGGAGGAGGGAGGGGGATGAGCAGTTCTTC.